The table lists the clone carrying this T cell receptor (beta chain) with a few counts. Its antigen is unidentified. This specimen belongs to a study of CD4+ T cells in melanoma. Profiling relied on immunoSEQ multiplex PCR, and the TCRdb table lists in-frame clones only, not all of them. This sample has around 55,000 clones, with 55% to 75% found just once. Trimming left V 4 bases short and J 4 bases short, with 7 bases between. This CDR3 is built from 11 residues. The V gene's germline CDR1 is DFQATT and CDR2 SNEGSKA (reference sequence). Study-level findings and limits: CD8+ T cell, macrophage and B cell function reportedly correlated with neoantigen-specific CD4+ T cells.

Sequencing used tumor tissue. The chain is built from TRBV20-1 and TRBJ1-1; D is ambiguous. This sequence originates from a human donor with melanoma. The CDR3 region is CSAMLGTEAFF. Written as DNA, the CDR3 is TGCAGTGCTATGTTGGGCACTGAAGCTTTCTTT.